The T cell receptor (beta chain) described here comes from a study of blood T cell repertoires in COVID-19. Study-level information: The origin of the acute and convalescent COVID-19 samples was the United States, Italy and Spain.

In the source study's methods: Researchers report that nucleated cell counts were estimated from reference gene primer amplification. Generated by immunoSEQ multiplex PCR, the TCRdb table keeps only in-frame clones and is missing some. For V, J and clone size, that table is used; D and trimming come from the DNA. Here the sample spans 150,000 to 200,000 clones, roughly 89% being singletons. The V and J ends lost 3 bases and 1 base respectively, with 9 bases between them. This CDR3 spans 14 amino acids. CDR1 is MGHRA and CDR2 is YSYEKL in the germline V gene. The clonotype comes from a woman under 30 who had recovered from COVID-19. This rearrangement joins TRBV4-1 to TRBJ1-1, with D perhaps TRBD1 (5 bases). Sample: peripheral blood. In DNA, the CDR3 is TGCGCCAGCAGCCAGCTGACAGCGAACACTGAAGCTTTCTTT. This translates into CASSQLTANTEAFF.